The 19 T cell receptor beta chains below were found in one sample sequenced in a study of type 1 regulatory T cells. These receptors have no known antigen. Via MiXCR, TCRdb re-called the reads, giving one row per CDR3 protein. The sample lists about 42,000 distinct CDR3 sequences; about 12% were seen once. Material for sequencing was cultured non-Tr1 T cells, either the whole culture or a sorted T cell fraction (not recorded which). The receptor set was obtained from a human donor in good health.

This clonotype was seen ten or more times. The chain recombines TRBV5-6 with TRBJ1-1; 8 nucleotides align to TRBD1. The germline V gene has CDR1 SGHDT and CDR2 YYEEEE. The V segment lost 2 bases and the J segment 2 bases; nucleotides outside the gene matches: 5. The CDR3 runs to 15 residues. For the CDR3, the DNA is TGTGCCAGCAGCTTCCGGGACAGGCCTAACACTGAAGCTTTCTTT. As protein: CASSFRDRPNTEAFF.

The chain is built from TRBV20-1 and TRBJ1-5, with D hard to call. Trimming removed 0 bases from V and 9 bases from J, with 12 bases in between. The CDR3 is 13 residues long. The germline V gene has CDR1 DFQATT and CDR2 SNEGSKA (reference sequence). The CDR3 nucleotides read TGCAGTGCTAGAGAGGCAAACTCGGGGCCCCAGCATTTT. This gives the protein CSAREANSGPQHF.

This clonotype was found many times. The rearrangement links TRBV12-3 or TRBV12-4 to TRBJ1-3; TRBD1 might be the D (5 bases). Trimming shortened V by 10 bases and J by 4 bases, and 11 bases separated the two germline ends. CDR3 length: 12 amino acids. The CDR3 nucleotides read TGTGCCACCCGACAGCCAGGAAACACCATATATTTT. Its translation is CATRQPGNTIYF.

The rearrangement joins TRBV20-1 to TRBJ1-6; D might be TRBD1 (6 bases). CDR1 and CDR2 (germline): DFQATT, SNEGSKA (reference sequence). Trimming cost V 6 bases and J 0 bases, with 15 bases left between them. The CDR3 length is 16 residues. The CDR3 nucleotides read TGCAGTGCCAAGGACAGCCAAAGCTCCTATAATTCACCCCTCCACTTT. This sequence encodes CSAKDSQSSYNSPLHF.

This clonotype occurred many times. CDR3 loop: CAISEEETQYF. The CDR3 nucleotides read TGTGCCATCAGTGAGGAAGAGACCCAGTACTTC. The J gene is TRBJ2-5, the V gene TRBV10-3; D not certain. The CDR3 contains 11 residues. Trimming pared 2 bases from V and 3 bases from J, leaving 1 base between. Germline V gene data show CDR1 as ENHRY and CDR2 as SYGVKD.

At least ten counts were recorded for this clonotype. This rearrangement joins TRBV5-1 to TRBJ1-2; TRBD1 aligns across 7 bases. Per germline, CDR1 SGHRS and CDR2 YFSETQ. The CDR3 contains 13 residues. V was clipped by 4 bases and J by 7 bases; unmatched bases: 7. The DNA for the CDR3 is TGCGCCAGCAGCACCGAGACAGGGAGTGGCTACACCTTC. Its protein is CASSTETGSGYTF.

V gene TRBV7-3 combines with J gene TRBJ1-2; unclear D gene. V dropped 4 bases and J dropped 4 bases, with 7 bases sitting between them. This CDR3 contains 12 residues. From germline, CDR1 is SGHTA and CDR2 FQGTGA. In DNA form, the CDR3 reads TGTGCCAGCAGCTCCCTCTCCTATGGCTACACCTTC. This sequence encodes CASSSLSYGYTF. Full variable domain (remainder filled in from reference TRBV7-3 and TRBJ1-2): GAGVSQTPSNKVTEKGKYVELRCDPISGHTALYWYRQSLGQGPEFLIYFQGTGAADDSGLPNDRFFAVRPEGSVSTLKIQRTERGDSAVYLCASSSLSYGYTFGSGTRLTVV.

There are a few counts of this clonotype. This rearrangement joins TRBV12-3 or TRBV12-4 to TRBJ1-5; 10 bases map to TRBD1. The trim removed 5 bases at V and 6 bases at J, leaving 7 bases unmatched. The CDR3 has 15 amino acids. The CDR3 protein is CASSRTGGFGQPQHF. The CDR3 coding sequence is TGTGCCAGCAGTCGGACAGGGGGATTCGGTCAGCCCCAGCATTTT.

This clonotype was counted ten times or more. The genes are TRBV6-5 and TRBJ1-5, with 10 bases that match TRBD1. V lost 7 bases, J lost 4 bases, and 10 bases stayed unmatched. Looked up from germline, CDR1 is MNHEY and CDR2 is SVGAGI. The CDR3 has 16 residues. The CDR3 DNA is TGTGCCAGCAAACCTTCCGGGACAGGGGTAAATCAGCCCCAGCATTTT. Translation gives CASKPSGTGVNQPQHF.

This clonotype was recorded at least ten times. The chain is built from TRBV30 and TRBJ1-1; D ambiguous. The CDR3 sequence is 14 residues long. Per the germline V gene, CDR1 is GTSNPN and CDR2 is SVGIG (reference sequence). The V gene lost 0 bases and the J gene lost 1 base, with 9 bases spanning the gap. CDR3 in amino acids: CAWSVTLKNTEAFF. CDR3 coding DNA: TGTGCCTGGAGTGTAACACTGAAGAACACTGAAGCTTTCTTT.

The chain links TRBV2 to TRBJ1-5, with 7 bases lining up with TRBD1. V was clipped by 6 bases and J by 0 bases; unmatched bases: 8. CDR3 length: 16 residues. CDR1 SNHLY and CDR2 FYNNEI come from the germline V gene. This CDR3 reads CASRGTDGYSNQPQHF. In DNA form, the CDR3 reads TGTGCCAGCAGGGGGACAGACGGATATAGCAATCAGCCCCAGCATTTT. The full variable domain, its missing parts supplied by reference TRBV2 and TRBJ1-5, is EPEVTQTPSHQVTQMGQEVILRCVPISNHLYFYWYRQILGQKVEFLVSFYNNEISEKSEIFDDQFSVERPDGSNFTLKIRSTKLEDSAMYFCASRGTDGYSNQPQHFGDGTRLSIL.

This clonotype was seen repeatedly, ten times or more. The chain recombines TRBV5-1 with TRBJ2-5; D is unclear. The CDR3 length is 11 residues. V was shortened by 4 bases and J by 2 bases, with 3 bases between the two germline ends. In germline, CDR1 is SGHRS, CDR2 YFSETQ. The CDR3 coding sequence is TGCGCCAGCAGCACACAAGAGACCCAGTACTTC. As protein: CASSTQETQYF. The entire variable domain, with the rest obtained from reference TRBV5-1 and TRBJ2-5, is as follows: KAGVTQTPRYLIKTRGQQVTLSCSPISGHRSVSWYQQTPGQGLQFLFEYFSETQRNKGNFPGRFSGRQFSNSRSEMNVSTLELGDSALYLCASSTQETQYFGPGTRLLVL.

This clonotype came up many times. The rearrangement links TRBV29-1 to TRBJ1-1; 7 positions agree with TRBD1. V lost 4 bases, J lost 4 bases, and 6 bases stayed unmatched. CDR3 length: 13 residues. From germline, CDR1 is SQVTM and CDR2 ANQGSEA. The CDR3 loop reads CSVVGQGVTEAFF. In DNA, the CDR3 is TGCAGCGTTGTTGGGCAGGGGGTCACTGAAGCTTTCTTT.

This clonotype was found a few times. CDR3 coding DNA: TGTGCCAGCTCACCAGGACAGCTTAACACTGAAGCTTTCTTT. Its protein product is CASSPGQLNTEAFF. The chain uses TRBV18 and TRBJ1-1, with D tentatively TRBD1 (6 bases). Trimming left V 2 bases short and J 2 bases short, with 9 bases between. This CDR3 spans 14 amino acids. The germline CDR1 and CDR2 sequences are KGHSH and LQKENI.

As concerns this clonotype: This may be a read error, as it is one base from a much larger clone. V is TRBV30 and J is TRBJ2-1, with 9 nucleotides matching TRBD2. J gave up 8 bases and V 4 bases, and 6 bases lay outside the gene matches. The length of the CDR3 is 13 residues. CDR1 GTSNPN and CDR2 SVGIG come from the germline V gene (reference sequence). CDR3 sequence (DNA): TGTGCCTGGAATAGCGGGAGAGACGATGAGCAGTTCTTC. Translating it yields CAWNSGRDDEQFF.

This clonotype was found a few times. This sequence joins TRBV14 and TRBJ2-3, with TRBD2 identical over 8 bases. The CDR3 is 18 amino acids. Germline CDR1 SGHDN, CDR2 FVKESK. Germline trimming cut 1 base from V and 0 bases from J; bases unmatched to any gene: 9. CDR3 coding DNA: TGTGCCAGCAGCCAAGTCCCGATGACTAGCGCGAGCACAGATACGCAGTATTTT. It yields the protein CASSQVPMTSASTDTQYF.

With regard to this clonotype: A much larger clone sits a single nucleotide away, making a read error possible. The gene calls are TRBV6-2 or TRBV6-3 and TRBJ1-3; no firm D call. Trimming cost V 5 bases and J 2 bases, with 10 bases left between them. Germline V gives CDR1 MNHEY, CDR2 SVGEGT. The CDR3 is 14 residues long. The CDR3 region is CASSHTPPGNTIYF. Here the CDR3 DNA reads TGTGCCAGCAGTCACACCCCCCCTGGAAACACCATATATTTT.

This clonotype was counted ten times or more. The rearrangement links TRBV7-9 to TRBJ2-2; D may be TRBD1 or TRBD2 (5 bases each). The CDR3 is made up of 15 amino acids. Germline V gene data show CDR1 as SEHNR and CDR2 as FQNEAQ (reference sequence). V lost 6 bases to trimming and J lost 0 bases, with 11 bases between them. CDR3 sequence: CASRPGTANTGELFF. CDR3 coding DNA: TGTGCCAGCAGACCCGGGACCGCGAACACCGGGGAGCTGTTTTTT.

This clonotype was detected ten times or more. The chain employs TRBV5-8 and TRBJ1-5, with unresolved D. CDR1 is SGHTS and CDR2 is YDEGEE in the germline V gene. The V gene lost 5 bases and the J gene lost 4 bases, with 10 bases spanning the gap. This CDR3 region has 13 residues. The CDR3 sequence: CASRGTLNQPQHF. The CDR3, as DNA: TGTGCCAGCAGAGGAACTTTAAATCAGCCCCAGCATTTT.